This T cell receptor (beta chain) was sequenced during a study of T-cell memory formation after mild COVID-19. The study's findings and limits: CD4/CD8 balance held among clones contracting day 15 to 85, and later expanders leaned CD4+. Confirmation of SARS-CoV-2 specificity was lacking for second-wave clones peaking day 37.

With respect to this clonotype: Its specificity is unknown.

V lost 2 bases to trimming and J lost 2 bases, with 16 bases between them. The CDR3 totals 17 residues. Germline CDR1 reads MNHNY; CDR2 reads SVGAGI (reference sequence). TCRdb processed the 5' RACE reads anew with MiXCR; each CDR3 protein has one entry. The table lists under 50,000 distinct CDR3 sequences, 25% to 35% of them singletons. The rearrangement links TRBV6-6 to TRBJ1-5, with TRBD1 as a possible D gene (6 bases). The origin of this receptor is a man aged 18 to 30 who had mild COVID-19 (a few samples of this study predate the infection). Cell type and time point are not known. What was sequenced was PBMCs or a T cell subset sorted from them (not recorded which). CDR3: CASSYPEGGTGNQPQHF. Here the CDR3 DNA reads TGTGCCAGCAGTTACCCCGAGGGGGGCACTGGCAATCAGCCCCAGCATTTT.